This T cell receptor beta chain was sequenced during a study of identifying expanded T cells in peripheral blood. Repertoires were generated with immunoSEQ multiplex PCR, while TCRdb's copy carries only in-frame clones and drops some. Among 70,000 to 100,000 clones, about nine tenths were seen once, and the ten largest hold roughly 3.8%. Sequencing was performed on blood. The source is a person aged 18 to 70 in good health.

The CDR3 DNA sequence: TGTGCCAGCAGCGGGGCAGGGAGCAACACCATATATTTT. Translating gives CASSGAGSNTIYF. This sequence joins TRBV9 and TRBJ1-3, with TRBD1 as a possible D gene (5 bases). CDR1 and CDR2 from the germline V gene are SGDLS and YYNGEE. V lost 3 bases, J lost 7 bases, and 11 bases lay in between. The CDR3 runs to 13 residues.